This TCR beta chain was obtained from a study of Graves' ophthalmopathy and Graves' hyperthyroidism. Each hyperthyroidism patient was newly diagnosed, with under 2 months' duration, and aged 18 to 65. Diagnoses were established from clinical symptoms, serum thyroxine, TRAb, thyroid ultrasound and orbital computed tomography. Beta-chain TCR CDR3 regions were amplified from RNA transcripts. HTBI-primed RT-PCR formed the first round, and a multiplex PCR formed the second. TCRdb passed the multiplex PCR reads through MiXCR, listing each CDR3 protein once. This table has over a million distinct CDR3 sequences, less than 45% appearing once. Sequenced: peripheral blood or thyroid tissue (not recorded which). The sequence was obtained from an adult man with Graves' hyperthyroidism.

The CDR3 bases are TGTGCCAGCAGCGATGTGAGTTCCTACACCTTC. It translates to CASSDVSSYTF. The V gene is TRBV7-9, the J gene TRBJ1-2; D not resolved. Germline values: CDR1 SEHNR, CDR2 FQNEAQ (reference sequence). V was cut by 5 bases and J by 10 bases, with 11 bases left in between. This CDR3 has 11 amino acids.